These 17 T cell receptor beta chains were all obtained from the same sample, sequenced in a study of cytomegalovirus exposure and HLA in healthy donors. In the PCR, 60 Vbeta and 13 Jbeta primers were used. The protocol was immunoSEQ multiplex PCR, while the TCRdb copy is restricted to in-frame clones and leaves out a portion. This table holds roughly 120,000 clones. The sequenced sample consisted of PBMCs. Receptors were obtained from a man between 18 and 29 years old in good health and CMV-seronegative.

The chain has TRBV6-1 and TRBJ1-5; D ambiguous. Germline CDR1 MNHNS, CDR2 SASEGT. Trimming cost V 5 bases and J 2 bases, with 13 bases left between them. CDR3 size: 15 residues. The CDR3 here is CASSSPRPGNQPQHF. The CDR3 nucleotides are TGTGCCAGCAGTTCACCTCGTCCGGGCAATCAGCCCCAGCATTTT.

The chain couples TRBV7-9 to TRBJ1-1; the D gene is possibly TRBD1 (6 bases). Germline values: CDR1 SEHNR, CDR2 FQNEAQ (reference sequence). V was trimmed by 2 bases and J by 4 bases, leaving 14 bases between them. The CDR3 covers 15 residues. CDR3 sequence reads: CASSLNLGAPTEAFF. CDR3 in DNA: TGTGCCAGCAGCTTAAATCTGGGGGCGCCCACTGAAGCTTTCTTT.

The V and J genes are TRBV5-1 and TRBJ2-7, with 7 bases lining up with TRBD1. The junction had 8 bases not matched to a gene; V was cut back by 0 bases and J by 5 bases. Germline V gives CDR1 SGHRS, CDR2 YFSETQ. This CDR3 region has 15 residues. CDR3 coding DNA: TGCGCCAGCAGCTTGGGGAAAGGGACAGACGACGAGCAGTACTTC. Its protein product is CASSLGKGTDDEQYF.

The chain joins TRBV6-4 to TRBJ1-2; no clear D gene. Germline V CDR1 and CDR2: MRHNA, SNTAGT. V dropped 4 bases and J dropped 5 bases, with 20 bases sitting between them. This CDR3 has 16 residues. CDR3 loop: CASSALPFRNRYGYTF. Written as DNA, the CDR3 is TGTGCCAGCAGTGCCCTGCCTTTCAGGAACCGATATGGCTACACCTTC.

The chain couples TRBV6-1 to TRBJ1-5; 12 bases line up with TRBD1. The ends lost 3 bases at V and 1 base at J; junction bases unmatched: 4. Germline V gene sequence: CDR1 MNHNS, CDR2 SASEGT. The CDR3 runs to 17 residues. The CDR3 loop reads CASSEGQGAGSNQPQHF. For the CDR3, the DNA is TGTGCCAGCAGTGAGGGACAGGGGGCGGGGAGCAATCAGCCCCAGCATTTT.

With regard to this clone: This specimen includes other DNA sequences encoding the same CDR3. This chain joins TRBV19 and TRBJ1-4; 8 positions match TRBD1. The CDR3 spans 14 residues. Per the germline V gene, CDR1 is LNHDA and CDR2 is SQIVND (reference sequence). The J segment lost 5 bases and the V segment lost 2 bases, leaving 1 base of the junction unmatched. The CDR3 protein is CASSIRQGNEKLFF. Written as DNA, the CDR3 is TGTGCCAGTAGTATACGACAGGGGAATGAAAAACTGTTTTTT.

This chain joins TRBV11-3 and TRBJ2-2, with TRBD2 matching over 11 bases. The germline V gene has CDR1 SGHNT and CDR2 YENEEA. After removal of 4 bases from V and 7 bases from J, the junction contained 8 bases not matched to a gene. The CDR3 has 16 amino acids. CDR3 sequence reads: CASSSTSGGVGGELFF. The CDR3 bases are TGTGCCAGCAGCTCCACTAGCGGGGGTGTAGGCGGGGAGCTGTTTTTT. Full variable domain (rest looked up from reference TRBV11-3 and TRBJ2-2): EAGVVQSPRYKIIEKKQPVAFWCNPISGHNTLYWYLQNLGQGPELLIRYENEEAVDDSQLPKDRFSAERLKGVDSTLKIQPAELGDSAVYLCASSSTSGGVGGELFFGEGSRLTVL.

The V call is TRBV5-1, the J call TRBJ2-5; 11 positions match TRBD1. The CDR3 loop spans 15 amino acids. From germline, CDR1 is SGHRS and CDR2 YFSETQ. V trimming: 5 bases; J trimming: 5 bases; junction bases outside the gene matches: 8. Written as DNA, the CDR3 is TGCGCCAGCAGATACGGGACAGGGGGGCGCGAGACCCAGTACTTC. It codes for CASRYGTGGRETQYF.

The chain joins TRBV5-6 to TRBJ2-7, with TRBD2 matching 10 bases. V shed 3 bases and J 5 bases; nucleotides not matched to a gene: 5. Per germline, CDR1 SGHDT and CDR2 YYEEEE. CDR3 length: 14 residues. The DNA for the CDR3 is TGTGCCAGCAGCTCCCTACTAGCGGGAAACGAGCAGTACTTC. This translates into CASSSLLAGNEQYF.

This chain connects TRBV18 to TRBJ2-2; D call uncertain. The V end was cut by 10 bases, the J end by 0 bases, with 15 bases between. Germline values: CDR1 KGHSH, CDR2 LQKENI. The CDR3 loop spans 15 amino acids. The CDR3 region is CATSLSRSNTGELFF. The CDR3 region has the DNA TGTGCCACCTCCCTCTCTAGGTCGAACACCGGGGAGCTGTTTTTT.

V usage is TRBV15 and J usage is TRBJ1-2, with D tentatively TRBD1 (5 bases). CDR3 size: 14 residues. V lost 1 base and J lost 0, with 6 bases in between. Germline V lookup: CDR1 LNHNV, CDR2 YYDKDF (reference sequence). This CDR3 reads CATSRGTPNYGYTF. The CDR3 nucleotides are TGTGCCACCAGCAGAGGGACACCTAACTATGGCTACACCTTC. The full variable domain, its missing parts supplied by reference TRBV15 and TRBJ1-2, is DAMVIQNPRYQVTQFGKPVTLSCSQTLNHNVMYWYQQKSSQAPKLLFHYYDKDFNNEADTPDNFQSRRPNTSFCFLDIRSPGLGDTAMYLCATSRGTPNYGYTFGSGTRLTVV.

This sequence joins TRBV19 and TRBJ1-5, with D maybe TRBD1 (6 bases). V lost 7 bases to trimming and J lost 5 bases, with 18 bases between them. This CDR3 has 15 amino acids. Germline V CDR1 and CDR2: LNHDA, SQIVND (reference sequence). Here the CDR3 reads CASKQGRMTDQPQHF. DNA for the CDR3: TGTGCCAGTAAGCAGGGGCGGATGACCGATCAGCCCCAGCATTTT.

The genes are TRBV27 and TRBJ2-7, with D tentatively TRBD1 (5 bases). V lost 3 bases and J 0 bases, leaving 12 bases between the germline ends. CDR3 size: 15 residues. Germline V CDR1 and CDR2: MNHEY, SMNVEV (reference sequence). CDR3 sequence reads: CASSLNPGHSYEQYF. In DNA, the CDR3 is TGTGCCAGCAGTTTGAATCCAGGGCACTCCTACGAGCAGTACTTC.

This chain joins TRBV10-1 and TRBJ1-1, with D tentatively TRBD1 (6 bases). The CDR3 runs to 16 residues. With 1 base removed from V and 5 bases from J, the gap between germline ends came to 17 bases. CDR1 is WNHNN and CDR2 is SYGVQD in the germline V gene (reference sequence). CDR3 sequence reads: CASSEFPGQGPTEAFF. The CDR3, as DNA: TGCGCCAGCAGTGAGTTTCCGGGACAAGGTCCGACTGAAGCTTTCTTT.

V and J are TRBV5-1 and TRBJ1-4, with D tentatively TRBD1 (5 bases). Germline CDR1 reads SGHRS; CDR2 reads YFSETQ. This CDR3 has 15 residues. V lost 0 bases, J lost 0 bases, and 6 bases lay in between. The CDR3 nucleotides read TGCGCCAGCAGCTTGGAAGGGGCAACTAATGAAAAACTGTTTTTT. Translating it yields CASSLEGATNEKLFF.

This chain connects TRBV28 to TRBJ2-5; 11 positions agree with TRBD2. The CDR3 spans 13 residues. V was pared by 6 bases and J by 3 bases, with 0 bases of the junction left unmatched. Germline values: CDR1 MDHEN, CDR2 SYDVKM. Here the CDR3 reads CASRGLAEETQYF. The DNA for the CDR3 is TGTGCCAGCAGGGGACTAGCGGAAGAGACCCAGTACTTC.

The chain uses TRBV15 and TRBJ2-5; 8 positions match TRBD1. CDR1 and CDR2 from the germline V gene are LNHNV and YYDKDF (reference sequence). This CDR3 has 16 amino acids. Germline trimming cut 0 bases from V and 5 bases from J; bases unmatched to any gene: 8. This chain's CDR3 is CATSRDWAGGLETQYF. The CDR3 DNA sequence: TGTGCCACCAGCAGAGATTGGGCAGGGGGCTTGGAGACCCAGTACTTC.